This TCR beta chain was captured in a study of blood T cell repertoires in COVID-19. Turning to the study itself: Italy, Spain and the United States were the sources of the convalescent and acute COVID-19 samples. T cells, B-cell-depleted T cells, or PBMCs supplied cDNA or gDNA.

The germline V gene has CDR1 SGHTA and CDR2 FQGNSA. The CDR3 runs 16 residues. Deletions cut 5 bases from V and 2 bases from J, with 13 bases between. This clone was picked up one time. Original processing notes: Amplification of reference gene primers was used by the study to estimate nucleated cell counts. Sequencing used immunoSEQ multiplex PCR; TCRdb keeps in-frame clones, though not all of them. The DNA gave D and trimming, while V, J and clone size come from that table. The sample yields about 250,000 clones, more than 75% seen once. The V gene is TRBV7-2, the J gene TRBJ2-6, with a possible D match to TRBD1 (6 bases). The receptor was isolated from a woman between 35 and 50 years old who had recovered from COVID-19. The sequenced sample was peripheral blood. This CDR3 is CASSQGLGAGANVLTF. CDR3 in DNA: TGTGCCAGCAGCCAGGGGTTGGGAGCTGGGGCCAACGTCCTGACTTTC. Supplemented by reference TRBV7-2 and TRBJ2-6, the full variable domain reads GAGVSQSPSNKVTEKGKDVELRCDPISGHTALYWYRQSLGQGLEFLIYFQGNSAPDKSGLPSDRFSAERTGGSVSTLTIQRTQQEDSAVYLCASSQGLGAGANVLTFGAGSRLTVL.